These 32 T cell receptor beta chains originate from one sample sequenced in a study of cytomegalovirus exposure and HLA in healthy donors. PCR primers comprised 60 Vbeta and 13 Jbeta primers. Profiled with immunoSEQ multiplex PCR; TCRdb holds only in-frame clones, not every one. The sample records about 190,000 clones, around 77% being singletons. Specimen: PBMCs. The receptors come from a young woman in good health and CMV-seronegative.

In DNA form, the CDR3 reads TGTGCCAGCAGCTTCCGCGGGCAGGGGGACACTGAAGCTTTCTTT. It specifies CASSFRGQGDTEAFF. V and J are TRBV28 and TRBJ1-1; 7 nucleotides agree with TRBD1. The CDR3 covers 15 residues. CDR1 is MDHEN, CDR2 SYDVKM, per germline. The J segment lost 3 bases and the V segment lost 6 bases, leaving 10 bases of the junction unmatched.

This clone was observed a handful of times. The chain links TRBV9 to TRBJ2-3, with TRBD2 identical over 16 bases. The germline gives CDR1 SGDLS, CDR2 YYNGEE. The CDR3 sequence is 18 residues long. V shed 7 bases and J 1 base; nucleotides not matched to a gene: 9. CDR3 DNA sequence: TGTGCCAGCGGTTCGGGGACTAGCGGGGGGGCCCGCACAGATACGCAGTATTTT. It specifies CASGSGTSGGARTDTQYF.

The chain employs TRBV27 and TRBJ2-7; tentatively, D is TRBD1 (5 bases). The V gene's germline CDR1 is MNHEY and CDR2 SMNVEV (reference sequence). Trimming shortened V by 6 bases and J by 1 base, and 7 bases separated the two germline ends. This CDR3 spans 12 amino acids. DNA for the CDR3: TGTGCCAGCAGGGACACTTCCTACGAGCAGTACTTC. This codes for CASRDTSYEQYF.

This clone occurred once. The V and J genes are TRBV2 and TRBJ1-2; perhaps TRBD1 as D (5 bases). V dropped 4 bases and J dropped 1 base, with 10 bases sitting between them. CDR1 is SNHLY, CDR2 FYNNEI, per germline. CDR3 length: 14 amino acids. CDR3: CASSVRGDNYGYTF. CDR3 coding DNA: TGTGCCAGCAGTGTGCGGGGGGATAACTATGGCTACACCTTC. Full variable domain (rest looked up from reference TRBV2 and TRBJ1-2): EPEVTQTPSHQVTQMGQEVILRCVPISNHLYFYWYRQILGQKVEFLVSFYNNEISEKSEIFDDQFSVERPDGSNFTLKIRSTKLEDSAMYFCASSVRGDNYGYTFGSGTRLTVV.

The V call is TRBV28, the J call TRBJ1-1; 7 bases map to TRBD1. The CDR3 length is 16 residues. Trimming cost V 2 bases and J 1 base; bases outside gene matches: 7. Germline V lookup: CDR1 MDHEN, CDR2 SYDVKM. As DNA, the CDR3 is TGTGCCAGCAGTTTAAAACAGGGGTTGGAGAACACTGAAGCTTTCTTT. It specifies CASSLKQGLENTEAFF.

This clone was seen only a few times. V and J are TRBV5-5 and TRBJ2-7, with D perhaps TRBD1 (5 bases). This CDR3 has 15 residues. The germline V gene encodes CDR1 SGHKS and CDR2 YYEKEE (reference sequence). The V and J ends lost 0 bases and 6 bases respectively, with 16 bases between them. The DNA for the CDR3 is TGTGCCAGCAGCTTGGGTCCCAGGGTCGGTCGCGAGCAGTACTTC. Protein sequence: CASSLGPRVGREQYF.

This chain links TRBV29-1 with TRBJ2-5; TRBD1 aligns across 12 bases. The CDR3 extends over 14 amino acids. Germline CDR1 and CDR2: SQVTM and ANQGSEA. V shed 7 bases and J 5 bases; nucleotides not matched to a gene: 8. The CDR3 nucleotides read TGCAGCGCCAGTGGGACAGGGGGCCTGGAGACCCAGTACTTC. It yields the protein CSASGTGGLETQYF.

This chain links TRBV27 with TRBJ2-1, with D hard to call. Between the trimmed V and J ends, which lost 0 bases and 9 bases, there was a span of 12 bases. CDR1 and CDR2 from the germline V gene are MNHEY and SMNVEV (reference sequence). This CDR3 spans 14 amino acids. In DNA form, the CDR3 reads TGTGCCAGCAGTTTATCGCCGGGTGTGGCTGAGCAGTTCTTC. It encodes CASSLSPGVAEQFF.

The CDR3 DNA reads TGTGCCAGCAGCACGGGACTAGCGGGAGACAATGAGCAGTTCTTC. Protein sequence: CASSTGLAGDNEQFF. The genes are TRBV7-2 and TRBJ2-1; 14 nucleotides match TRBD2. Germline V lookup: CDR1 SGHTA, CDR2 FQGNSA. The CDR3 is made up of 15 amino acids. Trimming at V came to 5 bases and at J to 5 bases, leaving 2 bases not matched to a gene.

The V gene is TRBV28, the J gene TRBJ1-5; D is perhaps TRBD1 (5 bases). This CDR3 is 17 amino acids long. Germline CDR1 and CDR2: MDHEN and SYDVKM. Trimming shortened V by 4 bases and J by 0 bases, and 16 bases separated the two germline ends. The CDR3 is CASSSPDSRYSNQPQHF. CDR3 in DNA: TGTGCCAGCAGTTCCCCTGACAGCCGATATAGCAATCAGCCCCAGCATTTT.

This chain connects TRBV29-1 to TRBJ1-4, with unresolved D. Germline V gives CDR1 SQVTM, CDR2 ANQGSEA. The CDR3 loop spans 15 amino acids. Trimming left V 5 bases short and J 8 bases short, with 21 bases between. The CDR3 DNA follows: TGCAGCGTTTCAACCCCCACCTGGGGAGGGGAAAAACTGTTTTTT. Residues: CSVSTPTWGGEKLFF.

This clone was observed a handful of times. CDR3 nucleotide sequence: TGTGCCAGCAGCGCACTCGCGGGGGCTGTTAGTCAGCCCCAGCATTTT. Protein: CASSALAGAVSQPQHF. This rearrangement joins TRBV7-2 to TRBJ1-5; D perhaps matches TRBD1 (6 bases). The CDR3 loop spans 16 amino acids. Germline V lookup: CDR1 SGHTA, CDR2 FQGNSA. Trimming left V 5 bases short and J 6 bases short, with 20 bases between.

The chain combines TRBV4-3 with TRBJ1-5, with a weak D call TRBD1 (5 bases). Per germline, CDR1 LGHNA and CDR2 YSLEER. The CDR3 spans 15 residues. The V gene lost 3 bases and the J gene lost 6 bases, with 15 bases spanning the gap. CDR3 loop: CASSHSLGGGQPQHF. The CDR3 region has the DNA TGCGCCAGCAGCCATAGTTTGGGGGGGGGTCAGCCCCAGCATTTT.

J is TRBJ1-6 and V is TRBV2; 10 positions agree with TRBD1. Germline V gives CDR1 SNHLY, CDR2 FYNNEI. With 6 bases clipped from V and 9 bases from J, the junction kept 5 bases outside the gene matches. This CDR3 spans 14 amino acids. The CDR3 sequence is CASSPGQGFSPLHF. DNA of the CDR3: TGTGCCAGCAGCCCGGGACAGGGGTTTTCACCCCTCCACTTT.

This clone was detected only once. The chain is built from TRBV6-1 and TRBJ1-1; no firm D call. Deletions cut 1 base from V and 3 bases from J, with 12 bases between. Germline V CDR1 and CDR2: MNHNS, SASEGT. This CDR3 has 15 amino acids. The CDR3 nucleotides are TGTGCCAGCAGTGAAGGCCCTGGTCGGTACACTGAAGCTTTCTTT. Translated: CASSEGPGRYTEAFF.

This clone was counted only a few times. The rearrangement links TRBV2 to TRBJ2-1; 12 nucleotides align to TRBD2. CDR1 and CDR2 (germline): SNHLY, FYNNEI. Trimming at V came to 2 bases and at J to 5 bases, leaving 7 bases not matched to a gene. The CDR3 runs to 17 residues. CDR3 DNA: TGTGCCAGCAGTGAACCCAACCTAGCGGGAGGGGACAATGAGCAGTTCTTC. It codes for CASSEPNLAGGDNEQFF.

This rearrangement joins TRBV7-8 to TRBJ2-3; possibly TRBD2 for D (6 bases). With 3 bases removed from V and 1 base from J, the gap between germline ends came to 20 bases. Germline V gene lookup returns CDR1 SGHVS and CDR2 FQNEAQ. This CDR3 comprises 18 residues. CDR3 sequence: CASSFLYSGQLRTDTQYF. The CDR3 bases are TGTGCCAGCAGCTTCCTATATAGCGGCCAACTGCGCACAGATACGCAGTATTTT.

The V gene is TRBV28, the J gene TRBJ2-7; tentatively, D is TRBD1 (6 bases). The CDR3 spans 16 residues. In germline, CDR1 is MDHEN, CDR2 SYDVKM. Deletions cut 3 bases from V and 2 bases from J, with 17 bases between. CDR3 region: CASSFPGEWGPYEQYF. CDR3 coding DNA: TGTGCCAGCAGTTTTCCAGGGGAGTGGGGTCCCTACGAGCAGTACTTC.

Details on this clone: Relative to the germline gene, one junction end is altered; a read error may explain this. This chain connects TRBV7-9 to TRBJ2-5, with D uncertain. CDR1 is SEHNR, CDR2 FQNEAQ, per germline (reference sequence). The CDR3 has 13 amino acids. The CDR3 protein is CSSSSLLQETQYF. The CDR3 DNA follows: TGTTCCAGCAGCTCCCTCCTCCAAGAGACCCAGTACTTC.

This clone came up once. Other DNA sequences in the sample encode the same CDR3. This rearrangement joins TRBV2 to TRBJ1-5, with D perhaps matching TRBD1 (5 bases). The CDR3 totals 14 residues. The germline gives CDR1 SNHLY, CDR2 FYNNEI. V lost 3 bases, J lost 0 bases, and 6 bases lay in between. In DNA, the CDR3 is TGTGCCAGCAGTGAGGGGGGTAGCAATCAGCCCCAGCATTTT. This translates into CASSEGGSNQPQHF.

The chain carries TRBV9 and TRBJ1-5; D remains ambiguous. The CDR3 consists of 15 residues. The V gene lost 4 bases and the J gene lost 2 bases, with 13 bases spanning the gap. Germline loops: CDR1 SGDLS, CDR2 YYNGEE. The CDR3 region is CASSPNSQGNQPQHF. CDR3 DNA: TGTGCCAGCAGCCCCAACAGTCAGGGCAATCAGCCCCAGCATTTT.

V gene TRBV28 combines with J gene TRBJ2-5; D may be TRBD2 (5 bases). CDR3 size: 13 residues. V dropped 5 bases and J dropped 3 bases, with 10 bases sitting between them. CDR1 and CDR2 from the germline V gene are MDHEN and SYDVKM. Here the CDR3 DNA reads TGTGCCAGCAGTACTCCGGGGAAAGAGACCCAGTACTTC. It specifies CASSTPGKETQYF.

This clone was detected only a few times. This chain uses TRBV6-5 with TRBJ1-6; D remains unclear. V was cut by 5 bases and J by 8 bases, with 16 bases left in between. The germline gives CDR1 MNHEY, CDR2 SVGAGI. The CDR3 has 15 residues. CDR3 in amino acids: CASSLQTSWYSPLHF. The CDR3 DNA reads TGTGCCAGCAGTCTACAGACATCATGGTATTCACCCCTCCACTTT.

Written as DNA, the CDR3 is TGTGCCAGCAGCTTAGACACAGGGGCGAACACTGAAGCTTTCTTT. Its protein product is CASSLDTGANTEAFF. The genes are TRBV7-6 and TRBJ1-1; the match to TRBD1 covers 7 bases. CDR1 and CDR2 (germline): SGHVS, FNYEAQ. The CDR3 runs 15 residues. The V segment lost 1 base and the J segment 1 base; nucleotides outside the gene matches: 3.

V and J are TRBV6-1 and TRBJ1-3; 9 nucleotides line up with TRBD1. CDR1 and CDR2 (germline): MNHNS, SASEGT. J gave up 4 bases and V 4 bases, and 17 bases lay outside the gene matches. The CDR3 spans 19 residues. CDR3 protein: CASSATGGRVSDHGNTIYF. In DNA form, the CDR3 reads TGTGCCAGCAGTGCGACAGGGGGGCGCGTGAGCGACCACGGAAACACCATATATTTT.

The rearrangement joins TRBV28 to TRBJ2-4, with D perhaps matching TRBD1 (5 bases). The CDR3 sequence is 14 residues long. Per the germline V gene, CDR1 is MDHEN and CDR2 is SYDVKM. V gave up 6 bases and J gave up 4 bases, with 13 bases separating them. The chain's CDR3 is CASSPDRIKNIQYF. In nucleotides, the CDR3 is TGTGCCAGCAGCCCCGACAGAATAAAAAACATTCAGTACTTC.

The CDR3 region is CASSSSEGGEAFF. The CDR3, as DNA: TGTGCCAGCAGCTCGTCCGAAGGGGGCGAGGCTTTCTTT. V usage is TRBV7-3 and J usage is TRBJ1-1; 7 positions match TRBD1. The length of the CDR3 is 13 residues. Germline assignment: CDR1 SGHTA and CDR2 FQGTGA. Unmatched junction bases numbered 10, after V lost 4 bases and J lost 11 bases.

The gene calls are TRBV5-1 and TRBJ2-7; D gene ambiguous. This CDR3 is built from 15 residues. V was trimmed by 4 bases and J by 3 bases, leaving 17 bases between them. The germline CDR1 and CDR2 sequences are SGHRS and YFSETQ. CDR3 sequence: CASSLAAEKFYEQYF. The CDR3 DNA reads TGCGCCAGCAGCCTTGCGGCGGAGAAGTTCTACGAGCAGTACTTC.

This clone was detected only once. The chain's CDR3 is CASSVGTDQETQYF. The CDR3 DNA follows: TGCGCCAGCAGCGTGGGGACAGACCAAGAGACCCAGTACTTC. The chain recombines TRBV5-1 with TRBJ2-5; 7 nucleotides line up with TRBD1. Unmatched junction bases numbered 3, after V lost 4 bases and J lost 0 bases. Germline V gene data show CDR1 as SGHRS and CDR2 as YFSETQ. The CDR3 spans 14 residues.

V gene TRBV15 combines with J gene TRBJ1-2, with a tentative D call TRBD1 (5 bases). Germline CDR1 is LNHNV and CDR2 is YYDKDF (reference sequence). Trimming took off 1 base at V and 3 bases at J, with 12 bases between the two ends. The CDR3 runs 15 residues. The CDR3 here is CATSRALQQDYGYTF. The CDR3 DNA reads as TGTGCCACCAGCAGAGCCCTCCAACAGGACTATGGCTACACCTTC.

The rearrangement links TRBV6-5 to TRBJ2-3; no definite D call. This CDR3 region has 14 residues. V lost 6 bases and J lost 1, with 11 bases in between. Germline loops: CDR1 MNHEY, CDR2 SVGAGI. The CDR3 DNA sequence: TGTGCCAGCAGGTATCTGGCTGGCACAGATACGCAGTATTTT. Its protein product is CASRYLAGTDTQYF.

The V gene is TRBV6-1, the J gene TRBJ2-1; TRBD2 matches 9 bases. The J segment lost 8 bases and the V segment lost 4 bases, leaving 12 bases of the junction unmatched. The CDR3 covers 16 residues. CDR1 MNHNS and CDR2 SASEGT come from the germline V gene. CDR3 sequence reads: CASSGGGAGGSHEQFF. CDR3 nucleotide sequence: TGTGCCAGCAGTGGTGGGGGAGCGGGAGGATCACATGAGCAGTTCTTC.